The present TCR beta chain was sequenced within a study of T cells in Graves' hyperthyroidism and ophthalmopathy. TCR beta CDR3 sequences were amplified from RNA transcripts. The HTBI primer set drove a first-round RT-PCR of the TCR CDR3. TCRdb recomputed calls from the multiplex PCR reads with MiXCR, one row per CDR3 protein. The repertoire holds a few hundred thousand distinct CDR3 sequences, around 20% seen once, with about 25% in the top ten. Study-wide points: Ophthalmopathy was distinguished from stable hyperthyroidism by 13 V-J signatures.

Germline lookup yields CDR1 MNHEY and CDR2 SVGEGT. J was trimmed by 3 bases and V by 2 bases; bases with no gene match: 6. The CDR3 has 16 amino acids. For this clonotype: Its matching antigen is unknown.

If no ophthalmopathy progression occurred within 18 months, Graves' hyperthyroidism was stable. Hyperthyroidism, newly diagnosed and lasting under 2 months, affected patients aged 18 to 65. The study based diagnoses on clinical symptoms, serum thyroxine and TRAb, thyroid ultrasound and orbital computed tomography. The sequenced sample was blood. The origin of this receptor is a man younger than 35 with Graves' hyperthyroidism. The rearrangement links TRBV6-2 or TRBV6-3 to TRBJ1-1; TRBD1 matches 10 bases. In DNA, the CDR3 is TGTGCCAGCAGTTACCGGGACAGGGGATTGGACACTGAAGCTTTCTTT. This translates into CASSYRDRGLDTEAFF.